These T cell receptor beta chains were read from a single sample in a study of T cell repertoires in cytomegalovirus infection. In TCRdb, the reads were re-called with MiXCR into one record per CDR3 protein. Of tens of thousands of distinct CDR3 sequences listed, approximately 30% are singletons. Their antigens remain unidentified. This sample comprised CD8+ T cells from cultured PBMCs, obtained from culture after CMV antigen stimulation. The receptors originated from a human donor in good health (CMV status not recorded). Some clones in this sample may be carry-over from other donors' samples. Both conserved end residues are part of each CDR3. D genes are given only for firm matches. A clone size is listed for some rows: how often the clone was seen (once, few, many), or a class if it is expanded.

J gene,V gene,clone size,D gene,CDR3 protein,CDR3 DNA
TRBJ2-5,TRBV20-1,.,TRBD1,CSAPGTGILQTQYF,TGCAGTGCTCCCGGGACAGGGATATTGCAGACCCAGTACTTC
TRBJ2-7,TRBV7-9,.,.,CASSFQGSYEQYF,TGTGCCAGCAGCTTTCAAGGCTCCTACGAGCAGTACTTC
TRBJ2-7,TRBV6-2/TRBV6-3,few,TRBD1,CASSYTTGTVTYEQYF,TGTGCCAGCAGTTACACCACCGGGACAGTTACCTACGAGCAGTACTTC
TRBJ2-1,TRBV6-2/TRBV6-3,many,TRBD1,CASTSGGQVDEQFF,TGTGCCAGCACCTCAGGGGGCCAGGTGGATGAGCAGTTCTTC
TRBJ1-1,TRBV7-9,few,.,CASSFIRQEAFF,TGTGCCAGCAGCTTCATCCGTCAGGAAGCTTTCTTT
TRBJ2-7,TRBV7-8,many,.,CASSPLGFLGEQYF,TGTGCCAGCAGCCCCCTCGGGTTCCTCGGCGAGCAGTACTTC
TRBJ1-3,TRBV20-1,many,TRBD1,CSAETGVSGNTIYF,TGCAGTGCCGAGACAGGGGTCTCTGGAAACACCATATATTTT
TRBJ2-3,TRBV6-2/TRBV6-3,many,.,CASSYSKDTQYF,TGTGCCAGCAGTTACTCGAAAGATACGCAGTATTTT
TRBJ2-1,TRBV12-3/TRBV12-4,few,TRBD2,CASSSGGNEQFF,TGTGCCAGCAGTAGCGGGGGAAATGAGCAGTTCTTC
TRBJ2-2,TRBV28,many,.,CASSPMSRNYRDTGELFF,TGTGCCAGCAGTCCCATGAGTCGGAACTACCGCGACACCGGGGAGCTGTTTTTT
TRBJ2-6,TRBV7-6,.,.,CASSQEGSGANVLTF,TGTGCCAGCAGCCAGGAGGGATCTGGGGCCAACGTCCTGACTTTC
TRBJ2-2,TRBV6-2/TRBV6-3,.,TRBD2,CASGLAGGANTGELFF,TGTGCCAGCGGACTAGCGGGAGGCGCGAACACCGGGGAGCTGTTTTTT
TRBJ1-1,TRBV30,.,.,CAWSPPAGSNTEAFF,TGTGCCTGGAGTCCCCCCGCAGGGTCGAACACTGAAGCTTTCTTT
TRBJ2-1,TRBV7-2,.,TRBD1,CASSLVDRGSYNEQFF,TGTGCCAGCAGCTTAGTGGACAGGGGGTCCTACAATGAGCAGTTCTTC
TRBJ2-3,TRBV7-9,.,.,CASSLVAETTDTQYF,TGTGCCAGCAGCTTAGTAGCGGAAACCACAGATACGCAGTATTTT
TRBJ2-7,TRBV5-1,few,.,CASKDGPYEQYF,TGCGCCAGCAAAGACGGCCCCTACGAGCAGTACTTC